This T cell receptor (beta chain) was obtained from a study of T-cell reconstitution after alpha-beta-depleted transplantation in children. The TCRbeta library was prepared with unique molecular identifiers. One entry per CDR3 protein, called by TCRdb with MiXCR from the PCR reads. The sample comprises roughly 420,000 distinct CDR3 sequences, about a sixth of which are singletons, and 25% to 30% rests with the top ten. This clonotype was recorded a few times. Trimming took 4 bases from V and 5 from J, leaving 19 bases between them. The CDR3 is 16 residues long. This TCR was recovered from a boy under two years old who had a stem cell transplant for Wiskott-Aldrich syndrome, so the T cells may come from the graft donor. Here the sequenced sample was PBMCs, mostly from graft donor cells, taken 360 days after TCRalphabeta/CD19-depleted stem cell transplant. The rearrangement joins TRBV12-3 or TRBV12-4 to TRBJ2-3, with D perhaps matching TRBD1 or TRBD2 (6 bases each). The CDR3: CASSSNPQQGGDTQYF. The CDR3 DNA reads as TGTGCCAGCAGTTCAAACCCGCAACAGGGAGGAGATACGCAGTATTTT.